These 31 T cell receptor beta chains came from one sample sequenced in a study of HIV-infected patients and healthy controls. All unsorted peripheral T cells were captured because whole blood was used without fractionation. Reverse transcription used about 510 ng RNA and constant-region primers for alpha and beta. Using multiplexing indices, alpha and beta chain libraries were generated apart by chain-specific third strand synthesis. TCRdb redid the calling of the 5' RACE reads with MiXCR, one entry per CDR3 protein. The table lists 4,500 to 7,000 distinct CDR3 sequences, roughly 10% of them singletons. This sample comprised blood, obtained before antiretroviral therapy. These receptors originate from an adult with HIV infection.

The rearrangement joins TRBV6-1 to TRBJ2-5; 9 bases are shared with TRBD2. This CDR3 contains 14 residues. Germline V CDR1 and CDR2: MNHNS, SASEGT. Trimming took 6 bases from V and 6 from J; bases not matched to a gene: 8. The CDR3 region is CASSLAGSSKTQYF. In DNA form, the CDR3 reads TGTGCCAGCAGCCTAGCGGGGAGCTCGAAGACCCAGTACTTC.

This clonotype was detected many times. The chain's CDR3 is CASSSTGGRKNQPQHF. CDR3 nucleotide sequence: TGTGCCAGTAGTTCGACAGGGGGCAGAAAAAATCAGCCCCAGCATTTT. The chain links TRBV19 to TRBJ1-5, with TRBD1 identical over 10 bases. Germline V gives CDR1 LNHDA, CDR2 SQIVND (reference sequence). The CDR3 loop spans 16 amino acids. Trimming removed 5 bases from V and 4 bases from J; junction bases left unmatched: 8.

The chain employs TRBV20-1 and TRBJ1-5, with 8 bases lining up with TRBD1. The CDR3 length is 17 residues. The germline V gene has CDR1 DFQATT and CDR2 SNEGSKA (reference sequence). V lost 4 bases, J lost 2 bases, and 13 bases stayed unmatched. The CDR3 sequence is CSATAGTGPWGNQPQHF. The CDR3 DNA reads as TGCAGTGCTACAGCGGGGACAGGCCCGTGGGGCAATCAGCCCCAGCATTTT.

Judged by abundance, this clonotype is medium-sized. The CDR3 spells CASSSAPGNTIYF. The CDR3 DNA follows: TGTGCCAGCAGCTCAGCCCCCGGAAACACCATATATTTT. The V gene is TRBV7-9, the J gene TRBJ1-3; no clear D gene. CDR1 SEHNR and CDR2 FQNEAQ come from the germline V gene (reference sequence). V was trimmed by 4 bases and J by 4 bases, leaving 8 bases between them. This CDR3 has 13 amino acids.

By share of the sample, this clonotype is medium-sized. The J gene is TRBJ1-1, the V gene TRBV9, with D unresolved. CDR1 is SGDLS and CDR2 is YYNGEE in the germline V gene. The CDR3 is 13 amino acids. Trimming took off 0 bases at V and 11 bases at J, with 14 bases between the two ends. CDR3 in DNA: TGTGCCAGCAGCGTAGTAGGAGCCCGCGGGGCTTTCTTT. It specifies CASSVVGARGAFF.

This clonotype is categorized as medium-sized. V gene TRBV11-1 combines with J gene TRBJ1-1, with 8 nucleotides matching TRBD1. V gave up 6 bases and J gave up 2 bases; unmatched junction bases: 5. The CDR3 loop spans 14 amino acids. CDR1 SGHAT and CDR2 FQDESV come from the germline V gene (reference sequence). In DNA form, the CDR3 reads TGTGCCAGCAGAGCGACAGGGGTAAACACTGAAGCTTTCTTT. The encoded protein is CASRATGVNTEAFF.

This clonotype is medium-sized within its sample. The chain links TRBV20-1 to TRBJ1-2, with a weak D call TRBD1 (6 bases). V shed 5 bases and J shed 6 bases, with 13 bases lying between them. CDR3 length: 12 residues. CDR1 is DFQATT and CDR2 is SNEGSKA in the germline V gene (reference sequence). The CDR3 bases are TGCAGTGCTCACGGACAGCTTGATGGCTACACCTTC. Translated, it gives CSAHGQLDGYTF.

This clonotype appeared once. This chain connects TRBV3-1 to TRBJ1-5, with TRBD1 as a possible D gene (6 bases). Trimming cost V 4 bases and J 0 bases, with 16 bases left between them. The CDR3 has 17 amino acids. Germline V CDR1 and CDR2: LGHDT, YNNKEL (reference sequence). CDR3 sequence reads: CASSPGGRPYSNQPQHF. CDR3 DNA: TGTGCCAGCAGCCCCGGGGGCCGCCCTTATAGCAATCAGCCCCAGCATTTT.

In this sample, this clonotype is medium-sized. The chain recombines TRBV7-8 with TRBJ2-1; 9 nucleotides align to TRBD1. V lost 1 base and J lost 8; bases outside the gene matches: 6. Germline V gives CDR1 SGHVS, CDR2 FQNEAQ. CDR3 length: 15 amino acids. CDR3 DNA: TGTGCCAGCAGCTTAGGGGACAGGGTAACTCATGAGCAGTTCTTC. The encoded protein is CASSLGDRVTHEQFF.

In this sample, this clonotype turned up a few times. The chain has TRBV3-1 and TRBJ2-5; 9 bases are shared with TRBD2. Looked up from germline, CDR1 is LGHDT and CDR2 is YNNKEL (reference sequence). Trimming at V came to 1 base and at J to 2 bases, leaving 2 bases not matched to a gene. The CDR3 extends over 15 amino acids. The CDR3 DNA follows: TGTGCCAGCAGCCAAGGACTAGCGGAGCAAGAGACCCAGTACTTC. It yields the protein CASSQGLAEQETQYF.

This clonotype is labeled medium-sized. The rearrangement uses TRBV27 and TRBJ2-1; D is possibly TRBD2 (6 bases). CDR1 is MNHEY and CDR2 is SMNVEV in the germline V gene (reference sequence). V was shortened by 2 bases and J by 1 base, with 6 bases between the two germline ends. The CDR3 is made up of 14 amino acids. The CDR3 nucleotides read TGTGCCAGCAGTTTAGGGGGGTCCTACAATGAGCAGTTCTTC. Its protein product is CASSLGGSYNEQFF.

The chain couples TRBV19 to TRBJ2-2; D is undetermined. V dropped 7 bases and J dropped 2 bases, with 11 bases sitting between them. The CDR3 runs 14 residues. The germline gives CDR1 LNHDA, CDR2 SQIVND (reference sequence). This CDR3 is CASNPKDNTGELFF. CDR3 DNA: TGTGCCAGTAATCCTAAAGATAACACCGGGGAGCTGTTTTTT.

Relative to its sample, this clonotype is medium-sized. V usage is TRBV29-1 and J usage is TRBJ1-1; possible D gene TRBD1, 5 bases. V was cut by 7 bases and J by 5 bases, with 14 bases left in between. The CDR3 sequence is 12 residues long. Germline values: CDR1 SQVTM, CDR2 ANQGSEA. The CDR3 reads CSGKRGPTEAFF. DNA of the CDR3: TGCAGCGGTAAGAGGGGCCCTACTGAAGCTTTCTTT.

There are many counts of this clonotype. This rearrangement joins TRBV12-3 or TRBV12-4 to TRBJ2-5; D possibly corresponds to TRBD1 (5 bases). Trimming shortened V by 2 bases and J by 4 bases, and 11 bases separated the two germline ends. This CDR3 has 14 residues. This CDR3 reads CASSLLGARETQYF. The CDR3 region has the DNA TGTGCCAGCAGTTTATTAGGGGCACGAGAGACCCAGTACTTC.

The V and J genes are TRBV2 and TRBJ1-6, with 7 positions matching TRBD1. Germline CDR1 SNHLY, CDR2 FYNNEI. This CDR3 is built from 16 residues. The ends lost 3 bases at V and 4 bases at J; junction bases unmatched: 6. The chain's CDR3 is CASSERGPGYNSPLHF. The CDR3, as DNA: TGTGCCAGCAGTGAGAGGGGGCCGGGGTATAATTCACCCCTCCACTTT. The full variable domain, completed using reference TRBV2 and TRBJ1-6, is EPEVTQTPSHQVTQMGQEVILRCVPISNHLYFYWYRQILGQKVEFLVSFYNNEISEKSEIFDDQFSVERPDGSNFTLKIRSTKLEDSAMYFCASSERGPGYNSPLHFGNGTRLTVT.

This clonotype is medium-sized within its sample. This chain connects TRBV3-1 to TRBJ2-5, with 7 positions matching TRBD1. The CDR3 is 15 residues long. Germline V lookup: CDR1 LGHDT, CDR2 YNNKEL (reference sequence). Trimming took 8 bases from V and 0 from J; bases not matched to a gene: 9. CDR3 sequence (DNA): TGTGCCAGCCAAATCGAGGGGGCCAACCAAGAGACCCAGTACTTC. It codes for CASQIEGANQETQYF.

This clonotype is judged medium-sized (0.01 to 0.1%). The rearrangement joins TRBV5-5 to TRBJ2-3; 8 bases line up with TRBD1. Unmatched junction bases numbered 15, after V lost 4 bases and J lost 2 bases. CDR1 SGHKS and CDR2 YYEKEE come from the germline V gene (reference sequence). This CDR3 region has 18 residues. The CDR3 DNA reads as TGTGCCAGCAGCATACCCGGACAGGGTAGACTTAACACAGATACGCAGTATTTT. This gives the protein CASSIPGQGRLNTDTQYF.

The table lists this clonotype with a few counts. The chain combines TRBV5-8 with TRBJ1-1; D may be TRBD1 (5 bases). With 0 bases removed from V and 3 bases from J, the gap between germline ends came to 18 bases. Germline-derived CDR1 and CDR2 are SGHTS and YDEGEE. The CDR3 sequence is 17 residues long. The CDR3 nucleotides read TGTGCCAGCAGCTTGGGGGGCCAGGGAGGAAAGGACACTGAAGCTTTCTTT. Protein product: CASSLGGQGGKDTEAFF.

By share of the sample, this clonotype is medium-sized. The chain uses TRBV29-1 and TRBJ2-1, with a weak D call TRBD2 (7 bases). V was clipped by 2 bases and J by 0 bases, with 11 bases between them. The CDR3 loop spans 15 amino acids. From germline, CDR1 is SQVTM and CDR2 ANQGSEA. CDR3 DNA: TGCAGCGTTGAATCGCGGGGGCCCTCCTACAATGAGCAGTTCTTC. Protein: CSVESRGPSYNEQFF.

By sample fraction, this clonotype is medium-sized. The rearrangement uses TRBV20-1 and TRBJ1-1; D not resolved. This CDR3 has 11 residues. The V end lost 3 bases, the J end lost 0 bases, and 2 bases lay between the germline ends. The germline gives CDR1 DFQATT, CDR2 SNEGSKA (reference sequence). CDR3: CSASLNTEAFF. CDR3 in DNA: TGCAGTGCTAGTTTGAACACTGAAGCTTTCTTT.

This clonotype rates as medium-sized. The chain couples TRBV27 to TRBJ1-2; D call uncertain. Trimming took off 2 bases at V and 1 base at J, with 8 bases between the two ends. This CDR3 has 14 residues. Germline CDR1 is MNHEY and CDR2 is SMNVEV (reference sequence). In DNA form, the CDR3 reads TGTGCCAGCAGTTTAGGAGTTGTTAACTATGGCTACACCTTC. This gives the protein CASSLGVVNYGYTF.

This clonotype has at least ten counts. The chain is built from TRBV7-9 and TRBJ2-7; D is perhaps TRBD1 or TRBD2 (5 bases each). CDR3 length: 15 residues. Trimming pared 4 bases from V and 4 bases from J, leaving 17 bases between. Germline V lookup: CDR1 SEHNR, CDR2 FQNEAQ (reference sequence). CDR3: CASSSTDGAQYEQYF. CDR3 DNA sequence: TGTGCCAGCAGCTCCACGGACGGGGCTCAATACGAGCAGTACTTC. Drawing the rest from reference TRBV7-9 and TRBJ2-7, the complete variable domain is DTGVSQNPRHKITKRGQNVTFRCDPISEHNRLYWYRQTLGQGPEFLTYFQNEAQLEKSRLLSDRFSAERPKGSFSTLEIQRTEQGDSAMYLCASSSTDGAQYEQYFGPGTRLTVT.

At least ten counts were recorded for this clonotype. This chain connects TRBV18 to TRBJ1-1; TRBD1 is a possible D gene (5 bases). CDR1 and CDR2 (germline): KGHSH, LQKENI. CDR3 size: 14 residues. The ends were cut back, 4 bases at V and 4 bases at J, with 13 bases in the middle. CDR3 protein: CASSLDTRGTEAFF. The CDR3 nucleotides are TGTGCCAGCTCACTAGACACAAGGGGCACTGAAGCTTTCTTT.

This clonotype was counted many times. The chain combines TRBV9 with TRBJ2-3; D not resolved. Germline loops: CDR1 SGDLS, CDR2 YYNGEE. V lost 2 bases, J lost 6 bases, and 13 bases lay in between. The CDR3 sequence is 14 residues long. The CDR3 here is CASSVSPADDTQYF. Here the CDR3 DNA reads TGTGCCAGCAGCGTTTCCCCTGCCGACGATACGCAGTATTTT. Looking up the rest from reference TRBV9 and TRBJ2-3 gives the full variable domain: DSGVTQTPKHLITATGQRVTLRCSPRSGDLSVYWYQQSLDQGLQFLIQYYNGEERAKGNILERFSAQQFPDLHSELNLSSLELGDSALYFCASSVSPADDTQYFGPGTRLTVL.

The J gene is TRBJ1-2, the V gene TRBV14; TRBD1 matches at 7 bases. CDR3 length: 14 residues. Germline V CDR1 and CDR2: SGHDN, FVKESK. V gave up 8 bases and J gave up 7 bases; unmatched junction bases: 13. CDR3 protein: CASQLDRWRSGYTF. In nucleotides, the CDR3 is TGTGCCAGCCAGTTGGACAGGTGGAGGTCTGGCTACACCTTC.

This clonotype showed up many times. The genes are TRBV12-3 or TRBV12-4 and TRBJ2-7; 8 bases fit TRBD1. V was clipped by 4 bases and J by 5 bases; unmatched bases: 10. The CDR3 runs to 15 residues. CDR3 nucleotides: TGTGCCAGCAGTTCAGGGGGCGCGGGTGGCCACGAGCAGTACTTC. Translating gives CASSSGGAGGHEQYF.

This chain joins TRBV6-6 and TRBJ1-2; unclear D gene. The CDR3 spans 13 residues. V gave up 2 bases and J gave up 2 bases, with 6 bases separating them. CDR1 and CDR2 (germline): MNHNY, SVGAGI (reference sequence). For the CDR3, the DNA is TGTGCCAGCAGTTACGGAGAGAACTATGGCTACACCTTC. Translation gives CASSYGENYGYTF.

By its share, this clonotype is medium-sized. The V and J genes are TRBV5-5 and TRBJ1-1, with 8 positions matching TRBD1. CDR1 and CDR2 from the germline V gene are SGHKS and YYEKEE (reference sequence). The CDR3 is 15 amino acids. The V gene end was trimmed by 4 bases and the J gene end by 12 bases; junction bases not matched to a gene: 17. The DNA of the CDR3 is TGTGCCAGCAGCATAGGACAGGGTAGAGTTCTCTTAACTTTCTTT. Residues: CASSIGQGRVLLTFF.

This clonotype is classed as medium-sized. V and J are TRBV7-2 and TRBJ2-7; D might be TRBD2 (6 bases). The CDR3 spans 13 residues. V was shortened by 3 bases and J by 3 bases, with 9 bases between the two germline ends. Looked up from germline, CDR1 is SGHTA and CDR2 is FQGNSA. CDR3 region: CASSFGGFYEQYF. The CDR3 bases are TGTGCCAGCAGCTTTGGGGGGTTCTACGAGCAGTACTTC.

Ten or more counts support this clonotype. The rearrangement links TRBV10-3 to TRBJ2-3, with 7 bases matching TRBD2. V lost 5 bases, J lost 0 bases, and 5 bases stayed unmatched. The V gene's germline CDR1 is ENHRY and CDR2 SYGVKD. CDR3 length: 15 amino acids. The CDR3 DNA reads TGTGCCATCAGTCCTGGGACTACCAGCACAGATACGCAGTATTTT. This encodes CAISPGTTSTDTQYF.

This clonotype was picked up a small number of times. V gene TRBV11-3 combines with J gene TRBJ2-2, with D perhaps given as TRBD1 or TRBD2 (6 bases each). Germline V lookup: CDR1 SGHNT, CDR2 YENEEA. CDR3 length equals 17 residues. V lost 1 base and J 2 bases, leaving 14 bases between the germline ends. CDR3 sequence: CASSLVSRGLNTGELFF. CDR3 sequence (DNA): TGTGCCAGCAGCTTAGTATCCAGGGGACTTAACACCGGGGAGCTGTTTTTT.